This T cell receptor (beta chain) was found in a study of cytomegalovirus exposure and HLA in healthy donors. CDR3 size: 13 residues. V was clipped by 6 bases and J by 1 base, with 9 bases between them. CDR1 and CDR2 (germline): LNHDA, SQIVND (reference sequence). The PCR used 60 Vbeta and 13 Jbeta primers. The table came from immunoSEQ multiplex PCR; TCRdb's copy has only in-frame clones and leaves some out. Of 200,000 to 250,000 clones in the sample, 60% to 85% were seen once. There are a few counts of this clone. This chain connects TRBV19 to TRBJ1-1; D gene unclear. The material sequenced was PBMCs. This sequence was found in a man aged 35 to 55 in good health and CMV-seronegative. The CDR3 here is CASSLTANTEAFF. The CDR3 nucleotides are TGTGCCAGTAGCCTTACAGCGAACACTGAAGCTTTCTTT. Complete variable domain (other parts from reference TRBV19 and TRBJ1-1): DGGITQSPKYLFRKEGQNVTLSCEQNLNHDAMYWYRQDPGQGLRLIYYSQIVNDFQKGDIAEGYSVSREKKESFPLTVTSAQKNPTAFYLCASSLTANTEAFFGQGTRLTVV.